The clone carrying this T cell receptor (beta chain) showed up many times. As yet, its antigen is unknown. With molecular barcodes, quantitative 5'-RACE was used to make the TCR beta libraries. Using its own MiXCR run on the 5' RACE reads, TCRdb lists one record per CDR3 protein. Of some 220,000 distinct CDR3 sequences in the sample, roughly a tenth were seen once. The data belong to a study of CD8 T cells in ankylosing spondylitis. Whole-study results and caveats: There was a TCR beta motif, made of eight highly homologous variants, that appeared characteristic of ankylosing spondylitis blood. Some of these motif variants have turned up before, in reports on reactive arthritis synovial fluid and blood. Enrichment of disease-linked clones was reportedly significant in matched ankylosing spondylitis synovial fluid.

The sequencing input was blood, either unsorted or a sorted T cell fraction (not recorded which). The TCR comes from a male donor with ankylosing spondylitis or in good health (not recorded which).

CDR3 in amino acids: CATRTGRIAGELFF. The CDR3 nucleotides read TGTGCCACCAGAACGGGGCGAATTGCCGGGGAGCTGTTTTTT. The V and J genes are TRBV15 and TRBJ2-2; either TRBD1 or TRBD2 may fit D (5 bases each). The V end was cut by 6 bases, the J end by 6 bases, with 14 bases between. Per germline, CDR1 LNHNV and CDR2 YYDKDF (reference sequence). CDR3 length: 14 amino acids. Together with reference TRBV15 and TRBJ2-2, the CDR3 gives the full variable domain: DAMVIQNPRYQVTQFGKPVTLSCSQTLNHNVMYWYQQKSSQAPKLLFHYYDKDFNNEADTPDNFQSRRPNTSFCFLDIRSPGLGDTAMYLCATRTGRIAGELFFGEGSRLTVL.